This T cell receptor (beta chain) was observed in a study of shared clonotypes between healthy human individuals. Study details: The people who gave samples were a couple of women and three men aged 18 to 49. General study results and limits: The four-donor shared clonotypes exceeded non-shared clonotypes in generation probability, with non-shared ones scoring lower.

Per sorted-subset replicate PCR, input was roughly 200 ng DNA, representing about 32,000 T cell genomes. The assay was immunoSEQ multiplex PCR, and TCRdb's table has in-frame clones only and misses some. This table has approximately 1.4 million clones, under 99% appearing once. This clone was recorded once. Its target is unknown. CDR1 and CDR2 (germline): SNHLY, FYNNEI. This CDR3 comprises 16 residues. V was clipped by 7 bases and J by 0 bases, with 18 bases between them. This chain uses TRBV2 with TRBJ1-2; D is possibly TRBD1 (6 bases). This TCR was recovered from a man aged 30 to 39 in good health. The specimen was naive CD4+ T cells sorted from blood. Subset here: CD45RA+ positively selected. Here the CDR3 reads CASNPLDRLTNYGYTF. CDR3 nucleotides: TGTGCCAGCAACCCCCTCGACAGGCTAACTAACTATGGCTACACCTTC. The full variable domain, in which reference TRBV2 and TRBJ1-2 provide the parts outside the CDR3, is EPEVTQTPSHQVTQMGQEVILRCVPISNHLYFYWYRQILGQKVEFLVSFYNNEISEKSEIFDDQFSVERPDGSNFTLKIRSTKLEDSAMYFCASNPLDRLTNYGYTFGSGTRLTVV.